What follows are 12 T cell receptor beta chains derived from one specimen sequenced in a study of shared clonotypes between healthy human individuals. Some clones are missing from TCRdb's copy, which holds only in-frame ones; the method was immunoSEQ multiplex PCR. In the table there are about 120,000 clones, 68% of which are singletons. The sequenced material came from memory CD8+ T cells sorted from blood. The subset was: CD45RO+ cells pooled with CCR7-negative TemRA cells. The receptors originated from a woman aged 30 to 39 in good health.

This clone was counted once. The rearrangement joins TRBV25-1 to TRBJ2-3, with D uncertain. The ends were cut back, 3 bases at V and 1 base at J, with 5 bases in the middle. The CDR3 runs 13 residues. CDR1 is MGHDK, CDR2 SYGVNS, per germline. The CDR3 here is CASSDERTDTQYF. CDR3 nucleotides: TGTGCCAGCAGTGATGAACGCACAGATACGCAGTATTTT.

The chain has TRBV2 and TRBJ2-7, with 11 bases that match TRBD2. Losses at the gene ends were 7 bases for V and 5 bases for J; bases not matched to a gene: 7. There are 14 residues in the CDR3. CDR1 and CDR2 (germline): SNHLY, FYNNEI. CDR3 nucleotide sequence: TGTGCCAGCATTGGGACTAGCGGCCTCCACGAGCAGTACTTC. The encoded protein is CASIGTSGLHEQYF.

The chain links TRBV5-4 to TRBJ2-5; D is perhaps TRBD2 (6 bases). The CDR3 runs to 13 residues. Trimming stripped 2 bases from V and 5 bases from J, with 10 bases between. Looked up from germline, CDR1 is SGHNT and CDR2 is YYREEE (reference sequence). The CDR3 sequence is CASSLGSGETQYF. The CDR3 DNA reads TGTGCCAGCAGCTTAGGCAGCGGGGAGACCCAGTACTTC.

This clone was detected only a few times. The rearrangement uses TRBV5-4 and TRBJ2-7, with 9 bases lining up with TRBD2. J lost 6 bases, V lost 4 bases, and 5 bases had no gene match. The CDR3 length is 13 residues. The V gene's germline CDR1 is SGHNT and CDR2 YYREEE (reference sequence). Written as DNA, the CDR3 is TGTGCCAGCAGCCCTGGACTAGCGATCGAGCAGTACTTC. As protein: CASSPGLAIEQYF. Variable domain in full (rest from reference TRBV5-4 and TRBJ2-7): ETGVTQSPTHLIKTRGQQVTLRCSSQSGHNTVSWYQQALGQGPQFIFQYYREEENGRGNFPPRFSGLQFPNYSSELNVNALELDDSALYLCASSPGLAIEQYFGPGTRLTVT.

The chain is built from TRBV5-1 and TRBJ2-1; D is uncertain. This CDR3 is 15 amino acids long. Trimming shortened V by 4 bases and J by 6 bases, and 17 bases separated the two germline ends. Per the germline V gene, CDR1 is SGHRS and CDR2 is YFSETQ. For the CDR3, the DNA is TGCGCCAGCAGCCTCCTATACCTCCCGCCCAATGAGCAGTTCTTC. It translates to CASSLLYLPPNEQFF. Full variable domain (remainder filled in from reference TRBV5-1 and TRBJ2-1): KAGVTQTPRYLIKTRGQQVTLSCSPISGHRSVSWYQQTPGQGLQFLFEYFSETQRNKGNFPGRFSGRQFSNSRSEMNVSTLELGDSALYLCASSLLYLPPNEQFFGPGTRLTVL.

The CDR3 here is CASRSLTVFTEAFF. In nucleotides, the CDR3 is TGTGCCAGTAGATCACTAACAGTTTTTACTGAAGCTTTCTTT. The chain combines TRBV19 with TRBJ1-1, with D unresolved. CDR1 is LNHDA, CDR2 SQIVND, per germline (reference sequence). The CDR3 runs to 14 residues. Deletions cut 6 bases from V and 5 bases from J, with 16 bases between.

The genes are TRBV4-1 and TRBJ2-1; D is undetermined. With 3 bases removed from V and 8 bases from J, the gap between germline ends came to 8 bases. The CDR3 covers 12 residues. Germline lookup yields CDR1 MGHRA and CDR2 YSYEKL. The CDR3 sequence: CASSHRWDEQFF. The CDR3 DNA reads TGCGCCAGCAGCCATCGATGGGATGAGCAGTTCTTC.

The chain employs TRBV13 and TRBJ2-7; 9 bases align to TRBD1. This CDR3 region has 15 residues. J lost 2 bases, V lost 1 base, and 3 bases had no gene match. Germline V gene data show CDR1 as PRHDT and CDR2 as FYEKMQ (reference sequence). The CDR3, as DNA: TGTGCCAGCAGCTTAGAAGGGACAGGGACCTACGAGCAGTACTTC. Residues: CASSLEGTGTYEQYF.

The V gene is TRBV4-1, the J gene TRBJ2-7; 7 nucleotides align to TRBD2. CDR1 and CDR2 from the germline V gene are MGHRA and YSYEKL. The CDR3 consists of 14 residues. V shed 6 bases and J 3 bases; nucleotides not matched to a gene: 8. This chain's CDR3 is CASRPGTKDYEQYF. CDR3 bases: TGCGCCAGCAGACCCGGGACTAAAGACTACGAGCAGTACTTC.

The rearrangement uses TRBV7-2 and TRBJ1-5; D unresolved. The germline CDR1 and CDR2 sequences are SGHTA and FQGNSA. This CDR3 spans 14 amino acids. V lost 3 bases to trimming and J lost 3 bases, with 9 bases between them. CDR3 sequence reads: CASSLSRNNQPQHF. CDR3 sequence (DNA): TGTGCCAGCAGCTTGAGCAGAAACAATCAGCCCCAGCATTTT.

This sequence joins TRBV11-2 and TRBJ1-2, with 9 bases lining up with TRBD1. The CDR3 sequence is 14 residues long. The germline V gene encodes CDR1 SGHAT and CDR2 FQNNGV. The V and J ends lost 6 bases and 8 bases, in that order; junction bases with no gene match: 10. CDR3 nucleotide sequence: TGTGCCAGCAGGCGCACAGGGGGCGGCGGCGGCTACACCTTC. Protein: CASRRTGGGGGYTF.

This clone came up a few times. This chain joins TRBV7-3 and TRBJ1-1; D unclear. The V end was cut by 1 base, the J end by 0 bases, with 3 bases between. This CDR3 is built from 13 residues. Germline CDR1 reads SGHTA; CDR2 reads FQGTGA. This CDR3 is CASSLNVNTEAFF. The CDR3 DNA is TGTGCCAGCAGCTTAAATGTGAACACTGAAGCTTTCTTT.